Here is one T cell receptor (beta chain) with its context. Its target is not known. Only in-frame clones appear in the TCRdb table, and some are missing; sequencing was by immunoSEQ multiplex PCR. The top ten clones hold 20% to 25% of a sample with about 28,000 clones, 74% of them seen once. The record originates from a study of CD4 T cells in relation to SARS-CoV-2 and coronaviruses. About the research overall: After roughly 11 days of antigen culture, PBMC TCR beta CDR3s were sequenced. Study results and limitations: SARS-CoV-2-driven expansion was significantly weaker in crossreactive than monoreactive clones. The cross-reactivity analysis covered only spike protein, not other viral proteins.

Per the germline V gene, CDR1 is LNHDA and CDR2 is SQIVND (reference sequence). The CDR3 consists of 15 residues. V shed 4 bases and J 0 bases; nucleotides not matched to a gene: 4. CD4+ T cells from unexposed donors were obtained before the COVID-19 pandemic (2011-2018). Isolation of CD4+ T cells took place after less than 11 days in culture. Unexposed-donor CD4+ T cells were probed with SARS-CoV-2 S/N and four cold-coronavirus spikes, cells permitting. Sequencing used CD4+ T cells from PBMCs, cultured in vitro. V usage is TRBV19 and J usage is TRBJ2-3, with 7 bases that match TRBD2. This receptor was taken from a human donor in good health. CDR3 region: CASSSSSGSTDTQYF. CDR3 DNA sequence: TGTGCCAGTAGTAGCTCTAGCGGAAGCACAGATACGCAGTATTTT. Combining the CDR3 with reference TRBV19 and TRBJ2-3 gives the whole variable domain DGGITQSPKYLFRKEGQNVTLSCEQNLNHDAMYWYRQDPGQGLRLIYYSQIVNDFQKGDIAEGYSVSREKKESFPLTVTSAQKNPTAFYLCASSSSSGSTDTQYFGPGTRLTVL.